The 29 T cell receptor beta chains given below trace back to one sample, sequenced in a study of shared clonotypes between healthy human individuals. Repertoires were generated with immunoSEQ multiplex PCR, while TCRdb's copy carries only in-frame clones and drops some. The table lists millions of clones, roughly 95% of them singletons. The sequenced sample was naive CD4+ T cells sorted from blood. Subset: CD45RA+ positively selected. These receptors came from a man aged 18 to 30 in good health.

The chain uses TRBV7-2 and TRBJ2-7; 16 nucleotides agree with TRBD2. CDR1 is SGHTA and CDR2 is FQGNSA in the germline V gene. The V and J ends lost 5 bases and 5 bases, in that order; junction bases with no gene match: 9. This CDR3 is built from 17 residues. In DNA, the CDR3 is TGTGCCAGCAGCCCGAGGGGACTAGCGGGAGGGCCGCACGAGCAGTACTTC. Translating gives CASSPRGLAGGPHEQYF.

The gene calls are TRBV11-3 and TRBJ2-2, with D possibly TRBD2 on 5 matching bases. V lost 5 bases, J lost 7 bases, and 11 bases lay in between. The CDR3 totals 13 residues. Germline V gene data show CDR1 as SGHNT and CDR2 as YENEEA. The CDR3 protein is CASSPRSGGELFF. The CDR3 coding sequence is TGTGCCAGCAGCCCCCGGAGCGGCGGGGAGCTGTTTTTT.

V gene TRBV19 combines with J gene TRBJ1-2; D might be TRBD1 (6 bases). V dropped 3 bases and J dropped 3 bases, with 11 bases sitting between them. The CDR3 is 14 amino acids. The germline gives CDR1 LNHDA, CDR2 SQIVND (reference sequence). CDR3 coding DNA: TGTGCCAGTAGTATTGACAGGTGGTACTATGGCTACACCTTC. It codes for CASSIDRWYYGYTF.

The CDR3 DNA sequence: TGTGCCAGCAGTGAATATTTCGGGGGAGGGACAGATACGCAGTATTTT. This codes for CASSEYFGGGTDTQYF. The chain employs TRBV25-1 and TRBJ2-3; 7 nucleotides agree with TRBD2. Germline V gene data show CDR1 as MGHDK and CDR2 as SYGVNS. CDR3 length: 16 residues. V shed 0 bases, J shed 3 bases, and the junction held 6 bases outside the gene matches.

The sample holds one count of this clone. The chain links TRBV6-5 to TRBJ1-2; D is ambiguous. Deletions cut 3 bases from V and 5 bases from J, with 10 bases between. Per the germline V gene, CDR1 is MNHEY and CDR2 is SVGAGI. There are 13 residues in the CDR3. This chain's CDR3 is CASSYNQLYGYTF. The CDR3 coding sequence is TGTGCCAGCAGTTATAACCAGCTATATGGCTACACCTTC.

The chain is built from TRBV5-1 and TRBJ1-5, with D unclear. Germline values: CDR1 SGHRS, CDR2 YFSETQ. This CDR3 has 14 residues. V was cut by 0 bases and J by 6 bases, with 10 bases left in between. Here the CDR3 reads CASSLGEVTQPQHF. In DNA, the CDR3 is TGCGCCAGCAGCTTGGGGGAAGTCACTCAGCCCCAGCATTTT.

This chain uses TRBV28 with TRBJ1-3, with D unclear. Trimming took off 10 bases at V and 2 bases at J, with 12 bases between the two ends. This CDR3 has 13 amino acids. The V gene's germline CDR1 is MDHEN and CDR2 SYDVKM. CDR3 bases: TGTGCCATGTCGTCAGGAGCTGGAAACACCATATATTTT. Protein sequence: CAMSSGAGNTIYF. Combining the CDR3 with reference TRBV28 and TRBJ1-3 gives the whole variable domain DVKVTQSSRYLVKRTGEKVFLECVQDMDHENMFWYRQDPGLGLRLIYFSYDVKMKEKGDIPEGYSVSREKKERFSLILESASTNQTSMYLCAMSSGAGNTIYFGEGSWLTVV.

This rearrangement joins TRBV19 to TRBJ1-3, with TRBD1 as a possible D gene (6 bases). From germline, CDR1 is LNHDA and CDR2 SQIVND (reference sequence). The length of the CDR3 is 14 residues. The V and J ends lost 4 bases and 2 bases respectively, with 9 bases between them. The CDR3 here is CASSTTGTGNTIYF. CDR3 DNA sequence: TGTGCCAGTAGTACCACAGGGACTGGAAACACCATATATTTT.

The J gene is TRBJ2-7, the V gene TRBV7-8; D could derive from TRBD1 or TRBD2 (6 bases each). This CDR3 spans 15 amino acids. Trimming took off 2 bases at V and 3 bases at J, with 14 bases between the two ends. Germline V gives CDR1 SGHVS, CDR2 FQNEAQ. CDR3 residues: CASSLRARDIYEQYF. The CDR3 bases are TGTGCCAGCAGCTTAAGAGCGCGGGACATCTACGAGCAGTACTTC.

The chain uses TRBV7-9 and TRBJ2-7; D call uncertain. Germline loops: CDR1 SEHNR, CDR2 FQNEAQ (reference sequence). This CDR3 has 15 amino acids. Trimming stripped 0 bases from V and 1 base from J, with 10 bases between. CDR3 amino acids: CASSLAISGSYEQYF. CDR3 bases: TGTGCCAGCAGCTTAGCGATCAGTGGGTCCTACGAGCAGTACTTC. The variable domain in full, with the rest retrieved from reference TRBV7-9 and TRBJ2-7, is DTGVSQNPRHKITKRGQNVTFRCDPISEHNRLYWYRQTLGQGPEFLTYFQNEAQLEKSRLLSDRFSAERPKGSFSTLEIQRTEQGDSAMYLCASSLAISGSYEQYFGPGTRLTVT.

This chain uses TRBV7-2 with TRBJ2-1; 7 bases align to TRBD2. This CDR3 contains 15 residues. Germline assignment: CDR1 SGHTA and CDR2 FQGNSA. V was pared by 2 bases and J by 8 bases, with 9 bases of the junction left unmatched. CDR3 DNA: TGTGCCAGCAGCTTAAAGGTGGGAGGGCATCATGAGCAGTTCTTC. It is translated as CASSLKVGGHHEQFF.

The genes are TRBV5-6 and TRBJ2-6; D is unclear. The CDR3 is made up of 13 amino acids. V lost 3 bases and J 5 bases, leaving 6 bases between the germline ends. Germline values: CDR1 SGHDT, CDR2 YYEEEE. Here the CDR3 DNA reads TGTGCCAGCAGCTCGCGGAGGGCCAACGTCCTGACTTTC. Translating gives CASSSRRANVLTF. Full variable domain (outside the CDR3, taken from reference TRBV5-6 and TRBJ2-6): DAGVTQSPTHLIKTRGQQVTLRCSPKSGHDTVSWYQQALGQGPQFIFQYYEEEERQRGNFPDRFSGHQFPNYSSELNVNALLLGDSALYLCASSSRRANVLTFGAGSRLTVL.

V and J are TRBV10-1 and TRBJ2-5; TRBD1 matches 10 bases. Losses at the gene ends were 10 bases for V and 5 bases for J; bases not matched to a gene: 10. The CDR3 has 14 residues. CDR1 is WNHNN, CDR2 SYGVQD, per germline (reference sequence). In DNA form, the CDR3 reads TGCGCCACGAGCCGGGACAGGGGAACGGAGACCCAGTACTTC. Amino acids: CATSRDRGTETQYF.

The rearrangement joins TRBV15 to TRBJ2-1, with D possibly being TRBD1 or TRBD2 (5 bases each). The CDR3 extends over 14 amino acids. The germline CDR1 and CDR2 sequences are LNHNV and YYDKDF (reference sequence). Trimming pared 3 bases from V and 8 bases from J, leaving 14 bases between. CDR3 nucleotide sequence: TGTGCCACCAGCAGGGGGGAAGCCGGCGATGAGCAGTTCTTC. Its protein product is CATSRGEAGDEQFF.

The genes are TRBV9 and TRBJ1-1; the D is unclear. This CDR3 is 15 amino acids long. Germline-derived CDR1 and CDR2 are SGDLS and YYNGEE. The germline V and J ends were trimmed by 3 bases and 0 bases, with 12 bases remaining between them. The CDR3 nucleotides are TGTGCCAGCAGCGCGCGGACGGATATGAACACTGAAGCTTTCTTT. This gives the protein CASSARTDMNTEAFF. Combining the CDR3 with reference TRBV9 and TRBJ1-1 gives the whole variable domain DSGVTQTPKHLITATGQRVTLRCSPRSGDLSVYWYQQSLDQGLQFLIQYYNGEERAKGNILERFSAQQFPDLHSELNLSSLELGDSALYFCASSARTDMNTEAFFGQGTRLTVV.

The CDR3 sequence is CASSYGQGLETQYF. The CDR3 DNA reads as TGCGCCAGCAGCTACGGACAAGGGCTCGAGACCCAGTACTTC. The rearrangement links TRBV5-1 to TRBJ2-5, with D possibly TRBD1 on 5 matching bases. The CDR3 is made up of 14 amino acids. Looked up from germline, CDR1 is SGHRS and CDR2 is YFSETQ. V was clipped by 3 bases and J by 5 bases, with 14 bases between them.

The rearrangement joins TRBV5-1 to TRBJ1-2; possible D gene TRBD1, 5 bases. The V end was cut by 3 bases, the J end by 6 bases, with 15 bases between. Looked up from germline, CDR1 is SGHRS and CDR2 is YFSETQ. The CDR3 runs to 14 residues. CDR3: CASSSTAGIDGYTF. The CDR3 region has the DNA TGCGCCAGCAGCTCGACGGCAGGGATTGATGGCTACACCTTC.

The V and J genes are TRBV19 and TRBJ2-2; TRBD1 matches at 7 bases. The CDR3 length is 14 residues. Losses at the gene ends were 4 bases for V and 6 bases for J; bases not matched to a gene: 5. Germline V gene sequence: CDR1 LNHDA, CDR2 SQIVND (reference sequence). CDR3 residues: CASSRLTGAGELFF. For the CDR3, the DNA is TGTGCCAGTAGTAGGCTTACAGGGGCCGGGGAGCTGTTTTTT.

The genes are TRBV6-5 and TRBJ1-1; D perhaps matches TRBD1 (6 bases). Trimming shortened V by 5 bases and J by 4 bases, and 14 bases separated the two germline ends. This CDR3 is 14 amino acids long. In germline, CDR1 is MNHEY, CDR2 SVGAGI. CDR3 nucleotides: TGTGCCAGCAGTCAGGGGACCGGAGGCACTGAAGCTTTCTTT. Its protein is CASSQGTGGTEAFF.

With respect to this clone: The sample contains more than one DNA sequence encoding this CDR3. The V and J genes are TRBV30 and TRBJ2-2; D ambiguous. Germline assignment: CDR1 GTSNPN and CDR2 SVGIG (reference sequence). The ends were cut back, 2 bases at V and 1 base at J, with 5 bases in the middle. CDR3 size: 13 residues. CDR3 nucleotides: TGTGCCTGGAGTTCAGGGAACACCGGGGAGCTGTTTTTT. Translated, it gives CAWSSGNTGELFF.

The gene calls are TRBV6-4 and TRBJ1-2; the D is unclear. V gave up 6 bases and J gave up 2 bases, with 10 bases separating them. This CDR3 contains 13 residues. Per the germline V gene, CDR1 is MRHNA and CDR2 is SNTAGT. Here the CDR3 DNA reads TGTGCCAGCAGCGCCGAAGGGAACTATGGCTACACCTTC. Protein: CASSAEGNYGYTF.

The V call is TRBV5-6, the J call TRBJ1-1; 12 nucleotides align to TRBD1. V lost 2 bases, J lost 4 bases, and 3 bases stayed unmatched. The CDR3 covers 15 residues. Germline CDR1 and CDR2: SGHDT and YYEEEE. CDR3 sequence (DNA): TGTGCCAGCAGCTTACCGGGACAGGGGGCCACTGAAGCTTTCTTT. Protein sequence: CASSLPGQGATEAFF.

As DNA, the CDR3 is TGTGCCACTGAAGTACCCAGAGCGGGACAGCCCCAGCATTTT. Translating it yields CATEVPRAGQPQHF. This chain joins TRBV9 and TRBJ1-5, with D unclear. Germline CDR1 SGDLS, CDR2 YYNGEE. The CDR3 is 14 amino acids. V lost 9 bases and J lost 7, with 20 bases in between.

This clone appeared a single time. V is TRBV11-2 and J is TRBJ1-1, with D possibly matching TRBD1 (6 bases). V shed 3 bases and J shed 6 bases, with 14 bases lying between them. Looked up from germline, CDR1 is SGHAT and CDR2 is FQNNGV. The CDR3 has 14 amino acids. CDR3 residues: CASSFPLQGPEAFF. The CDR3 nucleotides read TGTGCCAGCAGCTTCCCACTACAGGGCCCTGAAGCTTTCTTT. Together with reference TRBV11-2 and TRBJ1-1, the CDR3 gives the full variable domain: EAGVAQSPRYKIIEKRQSVAFWCNPISGHATLYWYQQILGQGPKLLIQFQNNGVVDDSQLPKDRFSAERLKGVDSTLKIQPAKLEDSAVYLCASSFPLQGPEAFFGQGTRLTVV.

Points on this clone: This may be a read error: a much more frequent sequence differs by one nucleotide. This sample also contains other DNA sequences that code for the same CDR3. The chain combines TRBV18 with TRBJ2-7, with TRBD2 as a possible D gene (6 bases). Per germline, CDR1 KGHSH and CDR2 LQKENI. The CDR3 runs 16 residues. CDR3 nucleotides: TGCGCCAGCTCACCAACACTAGCTGCCGTGTCTTACGAGCAGTACTTC. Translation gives CASSPTLAAVSYEQYF. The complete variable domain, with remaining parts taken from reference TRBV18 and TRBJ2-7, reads NAGVMQNPRHLVRRRGQEARLRCSPMKGHSHVYWYRQLPEEGLKFMVYLQKENIIDESGMPKERFSAEFPKEGPSILRIQQVVRGDSAAYFCASSPTLAAVSYEQYFGPGTRLTVT.

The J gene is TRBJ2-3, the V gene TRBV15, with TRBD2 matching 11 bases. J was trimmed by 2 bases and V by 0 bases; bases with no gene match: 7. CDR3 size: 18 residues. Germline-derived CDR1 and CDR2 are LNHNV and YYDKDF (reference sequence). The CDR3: CATSRDPASGGPTDTQYF. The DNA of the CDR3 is TGTGCCACCAGCAGAGATCCCGCTAGCGGGGGGCCCACAGATACGCAGTATTTT.

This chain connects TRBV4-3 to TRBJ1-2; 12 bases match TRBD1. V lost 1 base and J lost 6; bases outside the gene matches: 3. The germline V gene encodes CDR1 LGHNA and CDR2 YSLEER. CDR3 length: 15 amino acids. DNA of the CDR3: TGCGCCAGCAGCCAAGGGGGACAGGGGGCCGATGGCTACACCTTC. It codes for CASSQGGQGADGYTF.

The CDR3 loop reads CASSHLGTGGAGELFF. The CDR3 region has the DNA TGCGCCAGCAGCCACTTGGGGACGGGGGGCGCCGGGGAGCTGTTTTTT. The chain uses TRBV4-1 and TRBJ2-2; TRBD2 might be the D (7 bases). The CDR3 contains 16 residues. V was cut by 3 bases and J by 6 bases, with 17 bases left in between. The V gene's germline CDR1 is MGHRA and CDR2 YSYEKL.

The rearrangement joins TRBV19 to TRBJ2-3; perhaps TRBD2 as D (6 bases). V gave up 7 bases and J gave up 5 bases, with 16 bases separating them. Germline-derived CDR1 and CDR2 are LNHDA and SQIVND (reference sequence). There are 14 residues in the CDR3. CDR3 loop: CASTDGGILDTQYF. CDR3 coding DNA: TGTGCCAGTACGGACGGAGGGATCCTAGATACGCAGTATTTT. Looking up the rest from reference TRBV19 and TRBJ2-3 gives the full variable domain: DGGITQSPKYLFRKEGQNVTLSCEQNLNHDAMYWYRQDPGQGLRLIYYSQIVNDFQKGDIAEGYSVSREKKESFPLTVTSAQKNPTAFYLCASTDGGILDTQYFGPGTRLTVL.